A selection of T cell receptor beta chains follows, all from one sample in a study of OX40 agonist ivuxolimab in advanced cancers. Clones were read by immunoSEQ multiplex PCR, and TCRdb kept only the in-frame ones, dropping some. The table has more than 65,000 clones, just over 90% seen once; the top ten hold 0.25% to 0.3%. The sequencing used CD4+ or CD8+ T cells sorted from blood, collected in a trial of the OX40 agonist ivuxolimab. Every receptor here comes from an adult with an advanced solid tumor such as melanoma, head and neck, liver or kidney cancer. Each CDR3 is given without its conserved first and last residue. Clone size is shown for a subset of rows, as once, few, many or a class of expanded clone.

V gene | clone size | CDR3 protein
TRBV6-5 | . | ASSYSRDNYGYT
TRBV5-4 | . | ASSSGTASTEAF
TRBV5-5 | . | ASKVGTGNSNQPQH
TRBV11-2 | . | ASRRTSGITYNEQF
TRBV28 | few | ASSLGLLNYGYT
TRBV19 | . | ASTGTSGRNEQF
TRBV5-1 | . | ASSIAGTSGSISYEQY
TRBV20-1 | . | SARAVYEQY
TRBV18 | . | ASSPGISGSFNEQY
TRBV6-1 | . | ASSEVLGGTGELF
TRBV19 | . | ASSPLGLDGTGVWYEQY
TRBV11-2 | once | ASSPPLLVREQY
TRBV18 | . | ASSSGSSGSSYEQY
TRBV28 | . | ASSLEPGASYGYT
TRBV28 | . | ASSPPSWDGYT
TRBV19 | . | ASSTRNTGELF
TRBV6-5 | . | ASSDYRIHEQY
TRBV27 | . | ASSLEARAVPYEQY
TRBV28 | . | ASSPGDRVSRGTGYT
TRBV29-1 | . | SSGGLAAYNEQF
TRBV28 | . | ATGLGTETQY
TRBV9 | . | ASSVVSVGQGGDTQY
TRBV27 | . | ASSPTRVNTGELF
TRBV15 | . | ATSRGTLSGNYGYT
TRBV30 | . | AWSRTGGFYEQY
TRBV5-1 | once | ASSFGGRAYEQY
TRBV5-1 | once | ASSLGSIETQY
TRBV11-2 | . | ASSLGARTRADTQY
TRBV5-4 | . | ASSSLGRFGQY
TRBV19 | . | ASSTYRDQGNEQY
TRBV11-2 | . | ASSATSVTDTQY
TRBV7-2 | few | ASSLPGQNYGYT
TRBV7-3 | once | ASSPGTGFQETQY
TRBV7-7 | . | ASSLGLATYNEQF
TRBV15 | . | ATSRDLTSGRAFL
TRBV21-1 | few | ASSTQGAEYGYT
TRBV6-5 | . | ASSPRDRGVVEAF
TRBV30 | . | AWRNVRTHSGNTIY
TRBV30 | . | ACRITSEETQY
TRBV28 | . | ASGRTSGIYEQY
TRBV4-1 | . | ASSQGGSNLDTQY
TRBV6-1 | . | ASSSSTDTQY
TRBV6-1 | . | ASSEVQGAKNIQY